Reported below is one T cell receptor (beta chain). Its antigen is unknown. No much larger clone exists at a distance of one base, and base qualities are not known. The sample was run on an Illumina HiSeq 2500. Quantitative 5'-RACE with molecular barcodes was the method used to prepare the TCR beta libraries. Per the source publication's procedure: A new computational method, built on a probabilistic model of VDJ rearrangement, was used to identify disease-linked TCR variants. The raw public reads went through TCRdb reprocessing: fastp at Q25, MiXCR clone calling, in-frame beta chains kept. Every distinct CDR3 protein forms one entry, paired with its most common genes and DNA. It is TCRdb's table, rather than the study itself, that gives the V and J calls and clone size. The sample table shows 300,000 to 350,000 distinct CDR3 sequences, and 20% are seen once. The top ten hold about 3.7% of the sample.

The data originate from a study of CD8 T cells in ankylosing spondylitis (dated by TCRdb to about 2017). Concerning the study at large: To find TCR variants linked to disease, the study profiled T cell receptor beta repertoires in ankylosing spondylitis patients and healthy donors. The full study cohort was made up of approximately 24 ankylosing spondylitis patients and about a hundred healthy donors. Samples of peripheral blood were taken, and for ankylosing spondylitis patients, synovial fluid was collected as well. Overall study outcomes, separate from this receptor: Some TCR beta motif variants had previously been reported in synovial fluid and blood of reactive arthritis patients, which suggested common disease-initiation mechanisms. The disease-linked clones were reported as significantly enriched in matched synovial fluid samples from ankylosing spondylitis patients. A TCR beta motif made up of seven or eight highly homologous amino acid variants appeared to be characteristic of blood from ankylosing spondylitis patients. A CD8+ phenotype was shown by the disease-linked clones, which were found at relatively low frequencies in peripheral blood.

Compared with germline, V lacks 4 bases and J lacks 7 bases; bases without a gene match: 5. The CDR3 covers 15 residues, taking in both the cysteine and the phenylalanine. The read is trimmed to its CDR3 DNA, 45 bases read in frame from base 1. From the germline V gene, CDR1 is MRHNA and CDR2 is SNTAGT. This clonotype was sampled from a female donor with ankylosing spondylitis or in good health (not recorded which). The sequence links TRBV6-4 to TRBJ1-6; TRBD1 lines up with 9 middle nucleotides. Sequenced sample: blood, either unsorted or a sorted T cell fraction (not recorded which). The DNA sequence follows: TGTGCCAGCAGTGCCGTCGGACAGGGGAATTCACCCCTCCACTTT. This codes for CASSAVGQGNSPLHF.